A selection of T cell receptor beta chains follows, all from one sample in a study of blood T cell repertoires in COVID-19. The assay was immunoSEQ multiplex PCR, and TCRdb's table has in-frame clones only and misses some. The data show 300,000 to 400,000 clones, about 91% seen once. Specimen: peripheral blood. These receptors originate from a woman aged 30 to 39 with COVID-19, enrolled during active disease. The conserved cysteine and the conserved F or W are not part of the CDR3 here.

j_call v_call cdr3_aa
TRBJ2-3 TRBV9 ASSASGLDTDTQY
TRBJ2-1 TRBV5-1 ASSLVAMGAVKNEQF
TRBJ1-1 TRBV14 ASSQGGGADKAF
TRBJ1-2 TRBV3-1/TRBV3-2 ASRALGAGYGYT
TRBJ2-7 TRBV7-8 ASSLAAGGYEQY
TRBJ2-2 TRBV4-2 ASSQDMRATNTGELF
TRBJ1-1 TRBV27 ASGTDRNTEAF
TRBJ2-7 TRBV5-1 ASSLVRGEQY
TRBJ1-4 TRBV7-8 ASSPGQGDEKLF
TRBJ2-2 TRBV28 ASTLDFGELF
TRBJ1-2 TRBV29-1 SAQGAGAHGYT
TRBJ1-1 TRBV18 ASSPSVRLNTEAF
TRBJ2-5 TRBV7-9 ASSSSLGTQY
TRBJ2-1 TRBV12-5 ASGLRGFGTRGNSYNEQF
TRBJ1-2 TRBV20-1 SAWTGGGYT